This passage covers 4 T cell receptor beta chains from one sample sequenced in a study of blood T cell repertoires in COVID-19. The protocol was immunoSEQ multiplex PCR, while the TCRdb copy is restricted to in-frame clones and leaves out a portion. The sample contains about 170,000 clones, roughly 85% of which appear only once. The sample taken for sequencing was PBMCs or T cells enriched from blood (not recorded which). The receptors derive from a woman in her 70s in a cohort exposed to, infected with or recovered from COVID-19 (not recorded which).

V and J are TRBV15 and TRBJ2-5; D remains unclear. The length of the CDR3 is 14 residues. Germline assignment: CDR1 LNHNV and CDR2 YYDKDF (reference sequence). Trimming removed 1 base from V and 0 bases from J, with 6 bases in between. CDR3 bases: TGTGCCACCAGCAGAGCTACCTACCAAGAGACCCAGTACTTC. This sequence encodes CATSRATYQETQYF.

The V call is TRBV27, the J call TRBJ1-6, with D possibly TRBD1 on 6 matching bases. Germline V gene data show CDR1 as MNHEY and CDR2 as SMNVEV (reference sequence). There are 20 residues in the CDR3. The germline V and J ends were trimmed by 7 bases and 4 bases, with 29 bases remaining between them. The CDR3 region is CASKILQRQGSPVYNSPLHF. In DNA form, the CDR3 reads TGTGCCAGCAAAATTCTTCAACGGCAGGGGAGTCCCGTTTATAATTCACCCCTCCACTTT.

In this sample, this clone turned up a few times. The rearrangement uses TRBV6-4 and TRBJ2-1, with 14 bases fitting TRBD2. Germline V CDR1 and CDR2: MRHNA, SNTAGT. The CDR3 is 18 residues long. V lost 2 bases, J lost 8 bases, and 11 bases stayed unmatched. The CDR3 coding sequence is TGTGCCAGCAGTGACCCCTCCTGGACTAGCGGGAGGAAGGATGAGCAGTTCTTC. It codes for CASSDPSWTSGRKDEQFF.

The V gene is TRBV18, the J gene TRBJ2-6; 7 bases match TRBD2. This CDR3 is 17 amino acids long. The germline CDR1 and CDR2 sequences are KGHSH and LQKENI. Trimming removed 3 bases from V and 0 bases from J; junction bases left unmatched: 5. For the CDR3, the DNA is TGTGCCAGCTCACCGGTTGGGGGGGACTCTGGGGCCAACGTCCTGACTTTC. Its translation is CASSPVGGDSGANVLTF.